This TCR beta chain originates from a study of shared clonotypes between healthy human individuals (dated by TCRdb to the early 2020s). As for the study more broadly: The cohort comprised two women and three men aged 18 to 49 years. For each donor, CD4 naive and CD4 memory were each given three plates, CD8 naive was given two plates, and CD8 memory was given one plate. To estimate repertoire size and how much clonotypes are shared between individuals, the study performed deep sequencing of blood TCR repertoires from 4 to 6 healthy adults. Per donor, leukapheresis produced somewhere between about 0.85 and 8.9 billion PBMCs. Libraries were prepared and TCR repertoires were sequenced by different laboratories using diverse techniques, in order to increase sequencing depth and limit assay-specific biases.

TCR CDR3 regions were amplified from genomic DNA by multiplex PCR using the deep immunoSEQ assay. Extracted genomic DNA from each cell subset was spread evenly across all wells of several immunoSEQ 96-well plates, with each plate serving as a replicate. For sorted subsets, each replicate PCR was loaded with 200 ng genomic DNA, equivalent to 30,000 or so T cell genomes. Purified libraries were quantified with a Qubit 3.0 fluorometer, sized on a Bioanalyzer 2100, and re-quantified with the KAPA Library Quantification kit. Each immunoSEQ 96-well plate was sequenced on its own single-read 150-cycle Illumina NextSeq 550 flow cell. As for how the authors treated the data: Because the immunoSEQ output included only junctional sequences and no quality scores, the filtering could not be the same as the filtering used for full-length reads. Sequences were annotated with PyIR, a Python wrapper for IgBLAST v1.9, and V/J genes and CDR3 were assigned using IMGT germline references. Reads were filtered out if the reads had weak V/J assignments (E-value above 1e-6), no CDR3, stop codons, out-of-frame junctions, or ambiguous translated residues. A V3J clonotype was defined by an identical inferred V gene, J gene, and CDR3 amino acid sequence. Percentage overlap between repertoires was computed as shared unique clonotypes divided by the size of the smaller repertoire. Richness of each repertoire was evaluated using RTK rarefaction, the Chao1 estimator, and Recon v2.1 estimates of unobserved clonotypes. Generation probabilities were computed with OLGA for all TCRbeta clonotypes obtained by the gDNA method from several donors. Held by TCRdb, this immuneACCESS table contains in-frame sequences only and omits some clones. Under half of the omission traces to an unresolved V gene where checked; the cause of the rest is unknown. Clonal size and the V and J genes are those of that table, whereas D and trimming came from the DNA. Here the sample has fewer than 1 million clones; about 96% occur a single time. The top ten clonotypes cover over 0.2% of the sample.

Points the paper makes about the study in general: Sampling was restricted to blood, and TCR repertoires in tissue are likely to differ from TCR repertoires in blood. Pairwise subsampling indicated that sequencing depth was expected to affect the degree of clonotype sharing among donors. Roughly 5.2% of naive CD4, 3.5% of naive CD8, about 2.4% of memory CD4, and less than 0.45% of memory CD8 clonotypes were shared across several donors. Incomplete sequencing was indicated by rarefaction of sorted-subset datasets, despite the large sequencing depth. Clonotypes shared by all four sorted-subset donors showed higher generation probabilities than non-shared clonotypes. Naive subsets generally had larger estimated clonotype richness than memory subsets. Because the study included a small number of donors, the genetic and exposure-history diversity represented was limited.

CD8 naive samples were CD45RO-negative cells positively selected for CCR7, giving a CD45RA+CCR7+ population that excluded TemRA cells. Healthy HIV-negative adults with no recently reported acute infections or vaccinations were included as donors. Every donor was a Caucasian adult residing in Nashville, Tennessee, USA. After blood collection by leukapheresis, PBMCs were isolated using Ficoll-Histopaque density gradient centrifugation and then cryopreserved in the vapor phase of liquid nitrogen. Analytical flow cytometry was used to check the purity and quantity of every magnetically sorted T cell population. Each sorted fraction had its genomic DNA isolated and then quantified by UV absorbance on a Nanodrop 2000c. Inclusive of the bounding cysteine and phenylalanine, the CDR3 is 17 residues long. The sequence is cut down to CDR3 DNA, 51 bases in frame from base 1. The germline V end is reduced by 5 bases and the J end by 3 bases; junction bases left unmatched: 9. In the germline V gene (reference sequence), CDR1 corresponds to SEHNR and CDR2 to FQNEAQ.

Worth noting for this clone: Its antigen is still unknown. Base qualities are not at hand, and no much larger clone is one base apart.

This sequence originates from a man aged 25-45 years in good health. Sequences were obtained from naive CD8+ T cells sorted from blood. The cell subset or site label corresponds to: CD45RA+CCR7+. The sequence joins TRBV7-9 to TRBJ2-5; TRBD2 fits 13 bases in the junction. The DNA sequence is given as TGTGCCAGCAGCCAAAGGACTAGCGGGAGTTGGAAAGAGACCCAGTACTTC. Its protein product is CASSQRTSGSWKETQYF.